A single sample gave rise to the 21 T cell receptor beta chains below, sequenced in a study of T cells after yellow fever vaccination. From the 5' RACE reads, TCRdb called clonotypes with MiXCR, one entry per CDR3 protein. The sample records hundreds of thousands of distinct CDR3 sequences, 8.7% being singletons. The sample here was PBMCs, taken on the day of the first yellow fever vaccination. The receptors stem from a man between 18 and 29 years old who received the YFV17D yellow fever vaccine.

This clonotype was counted a few times. The chain joins TRBV25-1 to TRBJ2-2; 7 nucleotides agree with TRBD1. The CDR3 length is 16 residues. V trimming: 4 bases; J trimming: 5 bases; junction bases outside the gene matches: 10. Germline V CDR1 and CDR2: MGHDK, SYGVNS. CDR3: CASSGRLTGWTGELFF. CDR3 in DNA: TGTGCCAGCAGTGGACGTTTGACAGGGTGGACCGGGGAGCTGTTTTTT.

The V and J genes are TRBV12-3 or TRBV12-4 and TRBJ1-4; tentatively, D is TRBD1 (5 bases). The V and J ends lost 5 bases and 10 bases respectively, with 23 bases between them. The CDR3 is 16 residues long. CDR3 loop: CASSRNPGSIGGKLFF. DNA of the CDR3: TGTGCCAGCAGTCGAAACCCAGGGTCTATAGGTGGAAAACTGTTTTTT.

This clonotype was seen at least ten times. At one end the junction does not follow the germline gene, possibly because of a read error. This rearrangement joins TRBV29-1 to TRBJ2-7; 7 bases are a match to TRBD1. The CDR3 sequence is 11 residues long. Germline lookup yields CDR1 SQVTM and CDR2 ANQGSEA. The CDR3 loop is CSVEDGDSADF. CDR3 in DNA: TGCAGCGTTGAAGATGGGGACAGCGCCGACTTC.

The chain carries TRBV6-5 and TRBJ2-7, with 11 bases lining up with TRBD1. This CDR3 contains 14 residues. V shed 3 bases, J shed 4 bases, and the junction held 2 bases outside the gene matches. Germline assignment: CDR1 MNHEY and CDR2 SVGAGI. The CDR3 loop is CASSYRDRGYEQYF. CDR3 nucleotides: TGTGCCAGCAGTTATAGGGACAGGGGGTACGAGCAGTACTTC.

This clonotype was picked up a small number of times. The V gene is TRBV14, the J gene TRBJ1-1, with D unclear. The CDR3 spans 15 residues. Germline-derived CDR1 and CDR2 are SGHDN and FVKESK. V gave up 1 base and J gave up 3 bases, with 12 bases separating them. The CDR3 bases are TGTGCCAGCAGCCAAGCTCCATCCCATTACACTGAAGCTTTCTTT. As protein: CASSQAPSHYTEAFF.

This clonotype showed up many times. V and J are TRBV5-8 and TRBJ2-7; 8 nucleotides line up with TRBD1. CDR3 length equals 15 residues. Germline CDR1 and CDR2: SGHTS and YDEGEE. After removal of 5 bases from V and 0 bases from J, the junction contained 7 bases not matched to a gene. The CDR3 DNA is TGTGCCAGCAGTTCCAGGGGGCTAGGCTCCTACGAGCAGTACGTC. Its translation: CASSSRGLGSYEQYV.

This clonotype was seen only a few times. CDR3 loop: CSALVRNSYEQYF. The CDR3 coding sequence is TGCAGTGCCCTGGTGCGGAACTCCTACGAGCAGTACTTC. The chain uses TRBV20-1 and TRBJ2-7; D gene unclear. This CDR3 is built from 13 residues. The germline gives CDR1 DFQATT, CDR2 SNEGSKA (reference sequence). V lost 6 bases, J lost 0 bases, and 12 bases lay in between.

The J gene is TRBJ1-5, the V gene TRBV18; D gene uncertain. Trimming cost V 8 bases and J 3 bases, with 14 bases left between them. The CDR3 length is 14 residues. CDR1 is KGHSH and CDR2 is LQKENI in the germline V gene. CDR3 sequence (DNA): TGTGCCAGCCAGAGAGCGGGTTACAATCAGCCCCAGCATTTT. This sequence encodes CASQRAGYNQPQHF.

This clonotype was counted at least ten times. J is TRBJ2-6 and V is TRBV6-1; no clear D gene. The length of the CDR3 is 13 residues. V dropped 6 bases and J dropped 0 bases, with 3 bases sitting between them. The germline V gene encodes CDR1 MNHNS and CDR2 SASEGT. CDR3 nucleotide sequence: TGTGCCAGCAGCTCCTCTGGGGCCAACGTCCTGACTTTC. Translated: CASSSSGANVLTF.

This clonotype was seen more than once but under ten times. V gene TRBV6-1 combines with J gene TRBJ1-5; D gene unclear. CDR1 is MNHNS, CDR2 SASEGT, per germline. The CDR3 consists of 15 residues. V was pared by 1 base and J by 1 base, with 8 bases between. CDR3 sequence (DNA): TGTGCCAGCAGTGAAGTTGGGTCGAGCAATCAGCCCCAGCATTTT. Protein: CASSEVGSSNQPQHF.

In its sample, this clonotype was seen many times. The chain couples TRBV20-1 to TRBJ2-7, with TRBD2 identical over 7 bases. The CDR3 has 11 amino acids. With 7 bases clipped from V and 7 bases from J, the junction kept 7 bases outside the gene matches. CDR1 DFQATT and CDR2 SNEGSKA come from the germline V gene (reference sequence). CDR3 loop: CSGGLGGEQYF. CDR3 nucleotide sequence: TGCAGTGGTGGACTAGGCGGGGAGCAGTACTTC.

At least ten counts were recorded for this clonotype. CDR3 region: CASGAGAYGYTF. CDR3 in DNA: TGTGCCAGCGGGGCAGGCGCGTATGGCTACACCTTC. J is TRBJ1-2 and V is TRBV7-2, with a weak D call TRBD1 (5 bases). Germline V gene data show CDR1 as SGHTA and CDR2 as FQGNSA. This CDR3 has 12 residues. V gave up 8 bases and J gave up 5 bases, with 12 bases separating them.

The genes are TRBV5-4 and TRBJ2-3; D is undetermined. Germline V lookup: CDR1 SGHNT, CDR2 YYREEE (reference sequence). This CDR3 has 11 amino acids. Deletions cut 0 bases from V and 8 bases from J, with 4 bases between. The CDR3 DNA follows: TGTGCCAGCAGCTTGGGTAGTACGCAGTATTTT. Protein product: CASSLGSTQYF.

This chain connects TRBV12-5 to TRBJ2-7; D perhaps matches TRBD1 (7 bases). The CDR3 sequence is 12 residues long. V was clipped by 6 bases and J by 6 bases, with 12 bases between them. The germline CDR1 and CDR2 sequences are LGHNT and FRNRAP. The CDR3 region has the DNA TGTGCTAGTGGCCGACAGGGAGGCGAGCAGTACTTC. It is translated as CASGRQGGEQYF.

The V gene is TRBV4-2, the J gene TRBJ2-7; no definite D call. Germline assignment: CDR1 LGHNA and CDR2 YNFKEQ. Trimming left V 1 base short and J 5 bases short, with 6 bases between. The CDR3 spans 12 residues. This CDR3 reads CASSQVDDEQYF. As DNA, the CDR3 is TGTGCCAGCAGCCAAGTTGATGACGAGCAGTACTTC.

The chain uses TRBV4-1 and TRBJ1-2; D gene ambiguous. The V gene lost 2 bases and the J gene lost 0 bases, with 10 bases spanning the gap. In germline, CDR1 is MGHRA, CDR2 YSYEKL. This CDR3 is 15 amino acids long. The CDR3 here is CASSQYRLTNYGYTF. The CDR3, as DNA: TGCGCCAGCAGCCAATACCGCCTAACTAACTATGGCTACACCTTC.

The chain couples TRBV12-3 or TRBV12-4 to TRBJ1-2; perhaps TRBD1 as D (5 bases). This CDR3 comprises 14 residues. V was cut by 6 bases and J by 4 bases, with 15 bases left in between. The CDR3 protein is CASRATAESYGYTF. CDR3 sequence (DNA): TGTGCCAGCAGAGCGACAGCAGAATCCTATGGCTACACCTTC.

This clonotype was detected once. A clone one base away is much larger, so this may be a read error. This sequence joins TRBV12-3 or TRBV12-4 and TRBJ1-1, with TRBD1 as a possible D gene (5 bases). This CDR3 has 13 amino acids. The CDR3 reads CTSSRTGNTEAFF. CDR3 coding DNA: TGTACCAGCAGCCGCACAGGGAACACTGAAGCTTTCTTT.

The chain recombines TRBV7-2 with TRBJ1-5; D unresolved. This CDR3 spans 12 amino acids. Trimming took off 5 bases at V and 4 bases at J, with 6 bases between the two ends. Germline-derived CDR1 and CDR2 are SGHTA and FQGNSA. The CDR3 sequence is CASSPLNQPQHF. Written as DNA, the CDR3 is TGTGCCAGCAGCCCTTTAAATCAGCCCCAGCATTTT. Using reference TRBV7-2 and TRBJ1-5 for the parts outside the CDR3, the full variable domain is GAGVSQSPSNKVTEKGKDVELRCDPISGHTALYWYRQSLGQGLEFLIYFQGNSAPDKSGLPSDRFSAERTGGSVSTLTIQRTQQEDSAVYLCASSPLNQPQHFGDGTRLSIL.

The sample holds many counts of this clonotype. V and J are TRBV5-5 and TRBJ2-1, with a weak D call TRBD1 (6 bases). Looked up from germline, CDR1 is SGHKS and CDR2 is YYEKEE (reference sequence). Trimming took 4 bases from V and 8 from J, leaving 16 bases between them. CDR3 length: 14 amino acids. The CDR3 sequence: CASSIWDIRDEQFF. Written as DNA, the CDR3 is TGTGCCAGCAGCATCTGGGACATCCGGGATGAGCAGTTCTTC.

The V and J genes are TRBV2 and TRBJ2-3, with TRBD2 matching 8 bases. This CDR3 is built from 12 residues. Germline V gene lookup returns CDR1 SNHLY and CDR2 FYNNEI. V was pared by 8 bases and J by 6 bases, with 4 bases of the junction left unmatched. CDR3 bases: TGTGCCAGCTGCGGGGGGTACGATACGCAGTATTTT. This gives the protein CASCGGYDTQYF.